The 24 T cell receptor beta chains below were found in one sample sequenced in a study of beta chain features in type 1 diabetes. The antigens for these receptors are not known. Every bit of the isolated RNA underwent reverse transcription, so sequencing read expressed TCRB transcripts. Assay used: immunoSEQ multiplex PCR; TCRdb lists only in-frame clones, some missing. The data contain over 650,000 clones, around an eighth of them singletons. Points from the study as a whole: Across all four CD4+ subsets, people with type 1 diabetes showed modestly shorter TCRB CDR3s.

The sequenced sample consisted of naive CD4+ T cells from blood. The receptors derive from a young man with type 1 diabetes.

This clone has more than one count but fewer than ten. This sequence joins TRBV30 and TRBJ1-5; maybe TRBD1 (6 bases). Germline loops: CDR1 GTSNPN, CDR2 SVGIG (reference sequence). Trimming took 0 bases from V and 0 from J, leaving 9 bases between them. The CDR3 has 15 amino acids. The CDR3 loop reads CAWSVGAYSNQPQHF. In DNA, the CDR3 is TGTGCCTGGAGTGTGGGGGCATATAGCAATCAGCCCCAGCATTTT.

The chain uses TRBV4-2 and TRBJ2-6; 8 bases are shared with TRBD2. Unmatched junction bases numbered 10, after V lost 0 bases and J lost 0 bases. Germline V lookup: CDR1 LGHNA, CDR2 YNFKEQ. CDR3 size: 20 residues. CDR3 sequence (DNA): TGTGCCAGCAGCCAAGATCGGCGTCTAGCGGGTTCCTCTGGGGCCAACGTCCTGACTTTC. Protein sequence: CASSQDRRLAGSSGANVLTF.

The V call is TRBV4-1, the J call TRBJ1-6; the D gene is possibly TRBD1 (5 bases). Trimming stripped 2 bases from V and 8 bases from J, with 10 bases between. The CDR3 loop spans 14 amino acids. Germline CDR1 reads MGHRA; CDR2 reads YSYEKL. The CDR3 loop is CASSQQGRDSPLHF. CDR3 bases: TGCGCCAGCAGCCAACAGGGTCGGGATTCACCCCTCCACTTT.

V gene TRBV11-3 combines with J gene TRBJ2-7; 9 bases line up with TRBD1. Germline V CDR1 and CDR2: SGHNT, YENEEA. The J segment lost 1 base and the V segment lost 6 bases, leaving 1 base of the junction unmatched. This CDR3 has 13 amino acids. For the CDR3, the DNA is TGTGCCAGCAGGGGGACAGGGTCCTACGAGCAGTACTTC. Residues: CASRGTGSYEQYF. Supplemented by reference TRBV11-3 and TRBJ2-7, the full variable domain reads EAGVVQSPRYKIIEKKQPVAFWCNPISGHNTLYWYLQNLGQGPELLIRYENEEAVDDSQLPKDRFSAERLKGVDSTLKIQPAELGDSAVYLCASRGTGSYEQYFGPGTRLTVT.

The J gene is TRBJ2-7, the V gene TRBV14, with TRBD1 matching over 9 bases. Germline-derived CDR1 and CDR2 are SGHDN and FVKESK. The CDR3 is made up of 14 amino acids. V shed 2 bases and J 5 bases; nucleotides not matched to a gene: 4. As DNA, the CDR3 is TGTGCCAGCAGCCAATACCGGGACAGGGACGAGCAGTACTTC. Amino acids: CASSQYRDRDEQYF.

The chain recombines TRBV2 with TRBJ2-1; 7 nucleotides match TRBD2. This CDR3 is 15 amino acids long. CDR1 SNHLY and CDR2 FYNNEI come from the germline V gene. After removal of 3 bases from V and 9 bases from J, the junction contained 11 bases not matched to a gene. The chain's CDR3 is CASSDRSSGSVEQFF. In nucleotides, the CDR3 is TGTGCCAGCAGTGATCGGTCTAGCGGTAGTGTTGAGCAGTTCTTC.

This clone has only a few counts. One junction end does not reproduce the germline sequence, and a read error may be involved. The chain couples TRBV7-7 to TRBJ2-1, with D hard to call. CDR1 SSHAT and CDR2 FNYEAQ come from the germline V gene (reference sequence). The CDR3 sequence is 14 residues long. The CDR3 coding sequence is TGTGCTAGCAGCCCCTCGGGCGGATACAATGAGCAGTTCTTC. This gives the protein CASSPSGGYNEQFF.

The chain links TRBV13 to TRBJ1-1, with D maybe TRBD1 (5 bases). This CDR3 is 18 amino acids long. Trimming pared 1 base from V and 0 bases from J, leaving 18 bases between. Germline values: CDR1 PRHDT, CDR2 FYEKMQ (reference sequence). CDR3 coding DNA: TGTGCCAGCAGCTTAGCCCCCGAGGGGAATGCGATGAACACTGAAGCTTTCTTT. This codes for CASSLAPEGNAMNTEAFF. Complete variable domain (other parts from reference TRBV13 and TRBJ1-1): AAGVIQSPRHLIKEKRETATLKCYPIPRHDTVYWYQQGPGQDPQFLISFYEKMQSDKGSIPDRFSAQQFSDYHSELNMSSLELGDSALYFCASSLAPEGNAMNTEAFFGQGTRLTVV.

This clone has only a few counts. The genes are TRBV9 and TRBJ2-7, with D perhaps matching TRBD1 (6 bases). The CDR3 spans 16 residues. V lost 0 bases, J lost 5 bases, and 18 bases lay in between. Germline V CDR1 and CDR2: SGDLS, YYNGEE. This CDR3 is CASSVAGASASHEQYF. CDR3 DNA: TGTGCCAGCAGCGTAGCAGGGGCTTCGGCGTCACACGAGCAGTACTTC.

This chain joins TRBV29-1 and TRBJ2-1; 9 bases map to TRBD2. With V trimmed by 4 bases and J by 8 bases, 9 bases remained unmatched. The CDR3 covers 14 residues. Germline-derived CDR1 and CDR2 are SQVTM and ANQGSEA. CDR3 sequence reads: CSVGVLAGIDEQFF. CDR3 DNA sequence: TGCAGCGTTGGGGTTCTAGCGGGGATCGATGAGCAGTTCTTC.

The chain couples TRBV5-1 to TRBJ2-1; D is uncertain. The CDR3 sequence is 15 residues long. Germline CDR1 reads SGHRS; CDR2 reads YFSETQ. The ends were cut back, 2 bases at V and 4 bases at J, with 13 bases in the middle. The CDR3 coding sequence is TGCGCCAGCAGCTTTTTCACAATTTTATACAATGAGCAGTTCTTC. Protein sequence: CASSFFTILYNEQFF.

This sequence joins TRBV5-4 and TRBJ2-1, with D possibly matching TRBD1 (5 bases). Trimming stripped 5 bases from V and 7 bases from J, with 10 bases between. The CDR3 runs 12 residues. Germline V gene data show CDR1 as SGHNT and CDR2 as YYREEE (reference sequence). This CDR3 reads CASRSRENEQFF. Written as DNA, the CDR3 is TGTGCCAGCAGATCCAGGGAAAATGAGCAGTTCTTC.

The CDR3 DNA is TGCAGCGTTCGTCCCCCTCTAGCTTCCGAGACCCAGTACTTC. It specifies CSVRPPLASETQYF. The chain recombines TRBV29-1 with TRBJ2-5; D is perhaps TRBD2 (5 bases). Trimming pared 5 bases from V and 5 bases from J, leaving 18 bases between. Germline CDR1 SQVTM, CDR2 ANQGSEA. The CDR3 is 14 residues long.

The genes are TRBV5-6 and TRBJ2-1; no clear D. The CDR3 sequence is 13 residues long. Trimming removed 2 bases from V and 5 bases from J, with 8 bases in between. Germline V gene lookup returns CDR1 SGHDT and CDR2 YYEEEE. The CDR3 here is CASSFGPDNEQFF. The CDR3 DNA reads TGTGCCAGCAGCTTTGGCCCTGACAATGAGCAGTTCTTC.

In its sample, this clone was seen a few times. DNA for the CDR3: TGCAGCGTTGAAGATCGGAGCTCTGGAAACACCATATATTTT. Its translation: CSVEDRSSGNTIYF. The rearrangement links TRBV29-1 to TRBJ1-3; D gene ambiguous. V shed 0 bases and J shed 0 bases, with 6 bases lying between them. Germline values: CDR1 SQVTM, CDR2 ANQGSEA. The CDR3 consists of 14 residues.

J is TRBJ2-5 and V is TRBV5-4; 7 bases are shared with TRBD1. Per the germline V gene, CDR1 is SGHNT and CDR2 is YYREEE (reference sequence). CDR3 length: 14 residues. Trimming took 4 bases from V and 5 from J; bases not matched to a gene: 8. CDR3 in amino acids: CASSQTGQEETQYF. In DNA form, the CDR3 reads TGTGCCAGCAGCCAGACAGGACAGGAGGAGACCCAGTACTTC.

With respect to this clone: A junction end diverges from the germline sequence, so it may reflect a read error. The V call is TRBV27, the J call TRBJ2-5; possibly TRBD1 for D (6 bases). Germline assignment: CDR1 MNHEY and CDR2 SMNVEV (reference sequence). The CDR3 has 13 residues. The CDR3 here is CASSSIQGGELDF. The CDR3 nucleotides are TGTGCCAGCAGTTCAATACAGGGTGGAGAGTTGGACTTC.

This clone was counted between two and nine times. This specimen includes other DNA sequences encoding the same CDR3. The J gene is TRBJ1-4, the V gene TRBV14, with TRBD1 identical over 7 bases. J was trimmed by 5 bases and V by 4 bases; bases with no gene match: 1. CDR3 length: 13 amino acids. From germline, CDR1 is SGHDN and CDR2 FVKESK. The CDR3 sequence is CASSLQGNEKLFF. CDR3 coding DNA: TGTGCCAGCAGCCTACAGGGGAATGAAAAACTGTTTTTT.

This clone has more than one count but fewer than ten. The V call is TRBV11-2, the J call TRBJ1-1, with 7 bases fitting TRBD1. The length of the CDR3 is 13 residues. The germline V gene encodes CDR1 SGHAT and CDR2 FQNNGV. V lost 1 base to trimming and J lost 5 bases; unmatched junction nucleotides: 1. CDR3 DNA: TGTGCCAGCAGCTTAGTACAGGGGACTGAAGCTTTCTTT. It codes for CASSLVQGTEAFF. The entire variable domain, with the rest obtained from reference TRBV11-2 and TRBJ1-1, is as follows: EAGVAQSPRYKIIEKRQSVAFWCNPISGHATLYWYQQILGQGPKLLIQFQNNGVVDDSQLPKDRFSAERLKGVDSTLKIQPAKLEDSAVYLCASSLVQGTEAFFGQGTRLTVV.

This clone was seen more than once but under ten times. The gene calls are TRBV28 and TRBJ1-1; D might be TRBD1 (6 bases). V gave up 3 bases and J gave up 9 bases, with 8 bases separating them. Per the germline V gene, CDR1 is MDHEN and CDR2 is SYDVKM. The CDR3 contains 11 residues. CDR3 in DNA: TGTGCCAGCAGTTTCAGGGGACAAGCTTTCTTT. Encoded protein: CASSFRGQAFF.

V gene TRBV19 combines with J gene TRBJ1-3; D unresolved. V was shortened by 7 bases and J by 0 bases, with 7 bases between the two germline ends. The CDR3 consists of 13 residues. CDR1 and CDR2 from the germline V gene are LNHDA and SQIVND (reference sequence). The CDR3 loop is CASTRLSGNTIYF. CDR3 sequence (DNA): TGTGCCAGTACGCGACTCTCTGGAAACACCATATATTTT.

This clone was detected a few times. The V and J genes are TRBV7-9 and TRBJ1-1, with 7 bases identical to TRBD1. The CDR3 length is 15 residues. Germline assignment: CDR1 SEHNR and CDR2 FQNEAQ (reference sequence). Unmatched junction bases numbered 10, after V lost 4 bases and J lost 5 bases. DNA of the CDR3: TGTGCCAGCAGCTCTGGGGGACAGTCAAGGACTGAAGCTTTCTTT. This encodes CASSSGGQSRTEAFF.

This clone occurred once. The chain combines TRBV5-4 with TRBJ2-3; D gene unclear. Germline CDR1 SGHNT, CDR2 YYREEE (reference sequence). The CDR3 is made up of 14 amino acids. V was cut by 2 bases and J by 4 bases, with 11 bases left in between. The CDR3 is CASSLGPAADTQYF. DNA for the CDR3: TGTGCCAGCAGCTTAGGGCCGGCGGCAGATACGCAGTATTTT.

This chain joins TRBV7-6 and TRBJ1-1; D call uncertain. Germline V CDR1 and CDR2: SGHVS, FNYEAQ. CDR3 length equals 14 residues. V lost 1 base to trimming and J lost 0 bases, with 6 bases between them. The DNA of the CDR3 is TGTGCCAGCAGCTTAGTTGAGATGAACACTGAAGCTTTCTTT. Encoded protein: CASSLVEMNTEAFF.